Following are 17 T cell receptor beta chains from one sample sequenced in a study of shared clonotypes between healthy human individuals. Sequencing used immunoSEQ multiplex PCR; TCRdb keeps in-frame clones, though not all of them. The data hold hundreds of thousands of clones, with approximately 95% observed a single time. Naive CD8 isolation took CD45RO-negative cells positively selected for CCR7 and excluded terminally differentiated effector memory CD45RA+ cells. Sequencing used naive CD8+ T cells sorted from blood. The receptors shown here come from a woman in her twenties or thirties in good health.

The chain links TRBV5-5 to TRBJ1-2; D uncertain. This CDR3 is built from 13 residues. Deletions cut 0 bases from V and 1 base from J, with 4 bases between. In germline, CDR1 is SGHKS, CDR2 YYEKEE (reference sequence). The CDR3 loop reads CASSLDSNYGYTF. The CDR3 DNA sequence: TGTGCCAGCAGCTTGGACAGTAACTATGGCTACACCTTC.

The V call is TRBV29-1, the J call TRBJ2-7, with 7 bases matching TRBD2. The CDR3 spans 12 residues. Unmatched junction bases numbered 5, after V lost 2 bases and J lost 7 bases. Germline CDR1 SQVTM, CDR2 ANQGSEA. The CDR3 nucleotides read TGCAGCGTTGAATGGGGAGGGAGGGAGCAGTACTTC. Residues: CSVEWGGREQYF.

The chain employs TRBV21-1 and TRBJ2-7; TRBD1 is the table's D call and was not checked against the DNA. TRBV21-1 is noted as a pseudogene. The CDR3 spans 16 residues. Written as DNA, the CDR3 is TGTGCCAGCAGCAAAAGGGGAAAGGTCTCAGTCGACGAGCAGTACTTC. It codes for CASSKRGKVSVDEQYF.

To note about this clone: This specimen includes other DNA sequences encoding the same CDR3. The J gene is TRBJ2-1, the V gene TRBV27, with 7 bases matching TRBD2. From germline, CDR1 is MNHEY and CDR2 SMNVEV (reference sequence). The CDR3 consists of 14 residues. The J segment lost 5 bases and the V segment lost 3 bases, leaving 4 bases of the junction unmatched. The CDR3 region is CASSLGLADNEQFF. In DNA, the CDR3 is TGTGCCAGCAGTTTGGGTCTAGCGGACAATGAGCAGTTCTTC.

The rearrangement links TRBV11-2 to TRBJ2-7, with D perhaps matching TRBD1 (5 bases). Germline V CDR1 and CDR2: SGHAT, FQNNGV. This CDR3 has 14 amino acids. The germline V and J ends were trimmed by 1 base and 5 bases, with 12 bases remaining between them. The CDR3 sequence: CASSLVTGVHEQYF. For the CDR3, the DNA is TGTGCCAGCAGCTTAGTTACAGGAGTCCACGAGCAGTACTTC.

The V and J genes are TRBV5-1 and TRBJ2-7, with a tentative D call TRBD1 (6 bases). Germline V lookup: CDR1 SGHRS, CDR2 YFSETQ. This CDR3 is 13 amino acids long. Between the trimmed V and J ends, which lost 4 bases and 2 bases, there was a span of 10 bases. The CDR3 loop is CASSPTGPYEQYF. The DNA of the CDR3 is TGCGCCAGCAGCCCGACAGGCCCCTACGAGCAGTACTTC.

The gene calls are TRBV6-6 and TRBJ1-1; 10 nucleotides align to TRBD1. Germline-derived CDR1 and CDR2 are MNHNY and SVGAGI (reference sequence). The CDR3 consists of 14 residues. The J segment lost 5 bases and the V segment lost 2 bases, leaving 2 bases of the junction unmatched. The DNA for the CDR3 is TGTGCCAGCAGTTACCCGGACAGGGGGACTGAAGCTTTCTTT. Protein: CASSYPDRGTEAFF.

CDR3 bases: TGCGCCAGCAGCTCTGAAGGACTAGCCACCTACAATGAGCAGTTCTTC. As protein: CASSSEGLATYNEQFF. J is TRBJ2-1 and V is TRBV5-1; 8 bases fit TRBD2. The length of the CDR3 is 16 residues. Trimming at V came to 3 bases and at J to 2 bases, leaving 7 bases not matched to a gene. In germline, CDR1 is SGHRS, CDR2 YFSETQ.

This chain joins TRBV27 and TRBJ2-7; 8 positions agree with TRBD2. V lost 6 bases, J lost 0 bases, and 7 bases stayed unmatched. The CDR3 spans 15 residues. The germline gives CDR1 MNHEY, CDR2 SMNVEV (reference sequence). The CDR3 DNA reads TGTGCCAGCAGCTGGACTAGCCTTTTCTCCTACGAGCAGTACTTC. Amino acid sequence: CASSWTSLFSYEQYF.

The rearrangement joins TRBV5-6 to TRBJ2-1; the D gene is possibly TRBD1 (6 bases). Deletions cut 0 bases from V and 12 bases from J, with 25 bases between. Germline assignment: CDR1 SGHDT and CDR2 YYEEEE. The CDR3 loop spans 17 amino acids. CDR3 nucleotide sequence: TGTGCCAGCAGCTTGGGTCCAGGGGCAGCCCTGGGGGAGCGGCAGTTCTTC. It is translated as CASSLGPGAALGERQFF.

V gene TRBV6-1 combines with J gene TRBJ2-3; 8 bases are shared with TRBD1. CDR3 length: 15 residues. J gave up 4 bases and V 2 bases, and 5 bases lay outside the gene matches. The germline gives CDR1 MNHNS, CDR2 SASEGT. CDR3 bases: TGTGCCAGCAGTGAATACAGGGGGTTGTCAGATACGCAGTATTTT. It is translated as CASSEYRGLSDTQYF.

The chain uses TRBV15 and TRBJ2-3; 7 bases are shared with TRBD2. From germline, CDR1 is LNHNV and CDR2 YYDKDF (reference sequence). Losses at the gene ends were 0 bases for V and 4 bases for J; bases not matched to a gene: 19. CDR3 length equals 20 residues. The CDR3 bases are TGTGCCACCAGCAGAGAGTCCCCTTTGGCTAGAGCGGGACTGTCAGATACGCAGTATTTT. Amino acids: CATSRESPLARAGLSDTQYF.

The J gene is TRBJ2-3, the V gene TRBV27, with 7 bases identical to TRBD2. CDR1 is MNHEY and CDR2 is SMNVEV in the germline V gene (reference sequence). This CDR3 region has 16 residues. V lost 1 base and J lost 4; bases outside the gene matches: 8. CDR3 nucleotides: TGTGCCAGCAGTTTATATGGAGCGGGATCTGCAGATACGCAGTATTTT. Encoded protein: CASSLYGAGSADTQYF.

CDR3 coding DNA: TGTGCCAGCAGTTACTACAAGGGAGGGTGGACAGATACGCAGTATTTT. Translated: CASSYYKGGWTDTQYF. V usage is TRBV6-6 and J usage is TRBJ2-3, with 7 nucleotides matching TRBD2. Germline loops: CDR1 MNHNY, CDR2 SVGAGI (reference sequence). The V and J ends lost 1 base and 3 bases, in that order; junction bases with no gene match: 7. CDR3 length: 16 amino acids.

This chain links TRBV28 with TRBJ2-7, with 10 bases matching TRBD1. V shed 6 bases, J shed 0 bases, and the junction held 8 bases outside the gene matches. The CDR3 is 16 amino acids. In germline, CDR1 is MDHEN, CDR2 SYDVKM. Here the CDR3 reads CASSTRQGAFSYEQYF. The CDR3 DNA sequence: TGTGCCAGCAGCACCCGACAGGGGGCATTCTCCTACGAGCAGTACTTC.

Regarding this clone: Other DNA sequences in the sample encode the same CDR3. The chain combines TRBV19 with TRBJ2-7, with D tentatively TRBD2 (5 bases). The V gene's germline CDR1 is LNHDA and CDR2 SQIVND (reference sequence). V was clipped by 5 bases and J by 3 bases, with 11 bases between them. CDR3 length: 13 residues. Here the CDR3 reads CASSAGLDYEQYF. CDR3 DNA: TGTGCCAGTAGTGCGGGTCTAGACTACGAGCAGTACTTC. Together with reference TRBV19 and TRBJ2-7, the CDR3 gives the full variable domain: DGGITQSPKYLFRKEGQNVTLSCEQNLNHDAMYWYRQDPGQGLRLIYYSQIVNDFQKGDIAEGYSVSREKKESFPLTVTSAQKNPTAFYLCASSAGLDYEQYFGPGTRLTVT.

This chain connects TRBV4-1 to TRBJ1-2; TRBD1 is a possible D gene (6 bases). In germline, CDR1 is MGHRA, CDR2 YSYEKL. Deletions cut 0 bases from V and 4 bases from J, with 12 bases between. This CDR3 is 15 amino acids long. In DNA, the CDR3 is TGCGCCAGCAGCCAAGATGAGGGGGGGCTCTATGGCTACACCTTC. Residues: CASSQDEGGLYGYTF.